This TCR beta chain was captured by sequencing in a study of cytomegalovirus exposure and HLA in healthy donors. Note on this clone: Sequence at one end of the junction differs from germline and may be a read error.

PCR amplification relied on 60 Vbeta primers (plus 13 Jbeta primers). Some clones are missing from TCRdb's copy, which holds only in-frame ones; the method was immunoSEQ multiplex PCR. With about 200,000 clones in the sample, the ten largest clones hold around 0.7%. The TCR comes from a boy younger than 18 in good health and CMV-seronegative. Sequenced material: PBMCs.

CDR3 coding DNA: TGTGCCAGCAGCCAAAGTGCCTTAACTGAATTT. Its protein product is CASSQSALTEF. The V and J genes are TRBV5-5 and TRBJ1-4; D gene unclear. The CDR3 sequence is 11 residues long. Looked up from germline, CDR1 is SGHKS and CDR2 is YYEKEE (reference sequence). Full variable domain (remainder filled in from reference TRBV5-5 and TRBJ1-4): DAGVTQSPTHLIKTRGQQVTLRCSPISGHKSVSWYQQVLGQGPQFIFQYYEKEERGRGNFPDRFSARQFPNYSSELNVNALLLGDSALYLCASSQSALTEFGSGTQLSVL.